Listed here are 24 T cell receptor beta chains from one sample, sequenced in a study of T cell repertoires in cytomegalovirus infection. TCRdb processed the reads anew with MiXCR; each CDR3 protein has one entry. The repertoire has more than 400,000 distinct CDR3 sequences, less than 30% of them found once; the top ten carry over 10%. The sample taken for sequencing was PBMCs. All receptors come from a human donor in good health (CMV status not recorded). Some clones in this sample may be carry-over from other donors' samples.

V gene TRBV11-3 combines with J gene TRBJ2-5; the D gene is possibly TRBD2 (6 bases). CDR1 is SGHNT and CDR2 is YENEEA in the germline V gene. This CDR3 is 15 amino acids long. V lost 1 base to trimming and J lost 2 bases, with 11 bases between them. The CDR3 bases are TGTGCCAGCAGCTTAGGAGCTAGCGAGCAAGAGACCCAGTACTTC. It translates to CASSLGASEQETQYF.

This clonotype came up a few times. The chain uses TRBV6-7 and TRBJ2-1; 7 bases are a match to TRBD2. TRBV6-7 is treated as an ORF (open reading frame) with a function not yet certain. The CDR3 spans 16 residues. Trimming removed 0 bases from V and 6 bases from J; junction bases left unmatched: 8. CDR3: CASSYSRLAEGNEQFF. The CDR3 coding sequence is TGTGCCAGCAGTTACTCGCGGCTAGCGGAAGGCAATGAGCAGTTCTTC.

DNA for the CDR3: TGTGCCAGCAGGCAACAGGGGTTTGAGACCCAGTACTTC. The encoded protein is CASRQQGFETQYF. V and J are TRBV6-2 or TRBV6-3 and TRBJ2-5, with 7 nucleotides matching TRBD1. Germline loops: CDR1 MNHEY, CDR2 SVGEGT. The CDR3 is 13 amino acids. The V and J ends lost 6 bases and 5 bases, in that order; junction bases with no gene match: 6.

The table lists this clonotype with many counts. This sequence joins TRBV7-2 and TRBJ2-7; a weak D match, TRBD1 (6 bases). The V end was cut by 0 bases, the J end by 2 bases, with 11 bases between. Germline assignment: CDR1 SGHTA and CDR2 FQGNSA. CDR3 length: 15 residues. In DNA, the CDR3 is TGTGCCAGCAGCTTAGCTAAAAGGGGGACCTACGAGCAGTACGTC. Translated: CASSLAKRGTYEQYV.

This clonotype was detected a few times. J is TRBJ2-3 and V is TRBV2; 7 bases map to TRBD2. The CDR3 extends over 14 amino acids. Germline CDR1 SNHLY, CDR2 FYNNEI. J lost 3 bases, V lost 7 bases, and 7 bases had no gene match. CDR3 DNA: TGTGCCAGCACCTCACTAGCGATGACAGATACGCAGTATTTT. Amino acid sequence: CASTSLAMTDTQYF.

In this sample, this clonotype turned up a few times. V and J are TRBV12-3 or TRBV12-4 and TRBJ2-3, with TRBD2 as a possible D gene (6 bases). This CDR3 region has 16 residues. Trimming stripped 5 bases from V and 4 bases from J, with 19 bases between. The CDR3 DNA reads TGTGCCAGCAGTGCCATGACACATAGCGGTTCAGATACGCAGTATTTT. It yields the protein CASSAMTHSGSDTQYF.

This clonotype was seen ten or more times. V usage is TRBV7-2 and J usage is TRBJ1-3; D might be TRBD1 (6 bases). The V end lost 4 bases, the J end lost 7 bases, and 17 bases lay between the germline ends. The CDR3 is 15 amino acids. Germline V CDR1 and CDR2: SGHTA, FQGNSA. The CDR3 is CASSSDRRWGNTIYF. CDR3 sequence (DNA): TGTGCCAGCAGCTCCGACAGGCGTTGGGGGAACACCATATATTTT.

In this sample, this clonotype turned up a few times. V usage is TRBV27 and J usage is TRBJ2-3; no clear D. V was cut by 5 bases and J by 1 base, with 7 bases left in between. CDR1 is MNHEY, CDR2 SMNVEV, per germline (reference sequence). This CDR3 is 13 amino acids long. CDR3 protein: CASSQWGTDTQYF. CDR3 nucleotides: TGTGCCAGCAGTCAGTGGGGCACAGATACGCAGTATTTT.

J is TRBJ2-2 and V is TRBV6-5; D might be TRBD2 (6 bases). CDR1 is MNHEY, CDR2 SVGAGI, per germline. The CDR3 length is 17 residues. Trimming stripped 6 bases from V and 5 bases from J, with 22 bases between. CDR3 bases: TGTGCCAGCAGACTCGGCGGGTCGGGAGAAGGGACCGGGGAGCTGTTTTTT. This encodes CASRLGGSGEGTGELFF.

This clonotype was seen a few times. V gene TRBV11-3 combines with J gene TRBJ2-2, with no clear D. The germline gives CDR1 SGHNT, CDR2 YENEEA. Trimming removed 0 bases from V and 4 bases from J, with 9 bases in between. This CDR3 spans 15 amino acids. CDR3 nucleotides: TGTGCCAGCAGCTTAGATTCCCCCGGCACCGGGGAGCTGTTTTTT. This sequence encodes CASSLDSPGTGELFF.

V and J are TRBV10-3 and TRBJ2-1; D might be TRBD1 or TRBD2, each matching 5 bases. Looked up from germline, CDR1 is ENHRY and CDR2 is SYGVKD. V dropped 2 bases and J dropped 3 bases, with 11 bases sitting between them. CDR3 length: 15 amino acids. DNA for the CDR3: TGTGCCATCAGTGAGCCGGCAGGGAGCTACAATGAGCAGTTCTTC. Amino acids: CAISEPAGSYNEQFF.

This clonotype was counted between two and nine times. The chain has TRBV5-5 and TRBJ1-1, with TRBD1 as a possible D gene (6 bases). This CDR3 is 11 amino acids long. Germline assignment: CDR1 SGHKS and CDR2 YYEKEE (reference sequence). The V end lost 3 bases, the J end lost 11 bases, and 11 bases lay between the germline ends. In DNA form, the CDR3 reads TGTGCCAGCAGCTCAACAGGGCGGGCTTTCTTT. The encoded protein is CASSSTGRAFF.

CDR3 region: CASSDGMGQGYNSPLHF. CDR3 in DNA: TGTGCCAGCAGTGATGGGATGGGACAGGGGTATAATTCACCCCTCCACTTT. This sequence joins TRBV2 and TRBJ1-6, with 10 positions matching TRBD1. V lost 3 bases, J lost 4 bases, and 6 bases stayed unmatched. The germline CDR1 and CDR2 sequences are SNHLY and FYNNEI. There are 17 residues in the CDR3.

This clonotype came up a few times. The J gene is TRBJ2-4, the V gene TRBV11-1; 8 positions agree with TRBD1. Germline V gene data show CDR1 as SGHAT and CDR2 as FQDESV (reference sequence). The CDR3 runs 14 residues. The V and J ends lost 6 bases and 7 bases, in that order; junction bases with no gene match: 8. The CDR3 loop is CASRTTGVGNIQYF. CDR3 sequence (DNA): TGTGCCAGCAGGACGACAGGGGTTGGGAACATTCAGTACTTC.

A few counts support this clonotype. The chain employs TRBV9 and TRBJ2-7, with unresolved D. Germline assignment: CDR1 SGDLS and CDR2 YYNGEE. This CDR3 has 12 amino acids. V lost 0 bases and J lost 5, with 6 bases in between. This CDR3 is CASSVVLDEQYV. In nucleotides, the CDR3 is TGTGCCAGCAGCGTAGTATTGGACGAGCAGTACGTC.

This clonotype came up a few times. The V and J genes are TRBV7-6 and TRBJ2-5; 10 bases agree with TRBD1. The V gene end was trimmed by 5 bases and the J gene end by 5 bases; junction bases not matched to a gene: 5. Germline loops: CDR1 SGHVS, CDR2 FNYEAQ. The CDR3 is made up of 14 amino acids. The CDR3 loop is CASSATGGYETQYF. CDR3 coding DNA: TGTGCCAGCAGCGCGACAGGGGGCTATGAGACCCAGTACTTC.

This clonotype has more than one count but fewer than ten. The rearrangement joins TRBV5-6 to TRBJ1-2; no reliable D call. The CDR3 runs to 14 residues. In germline, CDR1 is SGHDT, CDR2 YYEEEE. V shed 2 bases and J shed 8 bases, with 16 bases lying between them. CDR3 loop: CASSLVGRPEGYTF. The CDR3 DNA is TGTGCCAGCAGCTTAGTTGGAAGGCCGGAAGGCTACACCTTC.

The genes are TRBV10-3 and TRBJ2-1; 9 nucleotides agree with TRBD1. Per germline, CDR1 ENHRY and CDR2 SYGVKD. The CDR3 extends over 14 amino acids. Trimming removed 0 bases from V and 11 bases from J; junction bases left unmatched: 5. The CDR3 region has the DNA TGTGCCATCAGTGAGTCAGACAGGGGGAATAAGCAGTTCTTC. It codes for CAISESDRGNKQFF.

This clonotype has a handful of counts. V usage is TRBV7-9 and J usage is TRBJ2-3; D is unclear. V was trimmed by 5 bases and J by 0 bases, leaving 9 bases between them. The CDR3 runs 14 residues. From germline, CDR1 is SEHNR and CDR2 FQNEAQ (reference sequence). CDR3 protein: CASSMIISTDTQYF. The CDR3 region has the DNA TGTGCCAGCAGCATGATCATTAGCACAGATACGCAGTATTTT.

The chain combines TRBV6-2 or TRBV6-3 with TRBJ2-2; D is ambiguous. CDR3 size: 14 residues. V lost 8 bases and J 4 bases, leaving 14 bases between the germline ends. The germline V gene has CDR1 MNHEY and CDR2 SVGEGT. The chain's CDR3 is CASFNSRITGELFF. The CDR3, as DNA: TGTGCCAGCTTTAACAGCCGGATCACCGGGGAGCTGTTTTTT.

The gene calls are TRBV10-3 and TRBJ2-3; 7 positions match TRBD2. The J segment lost 3 bases and the V segment lost 3 bases, leaving 3 bases of the junction unmatched. This CDR3 is built from 14 residues. In germline, CDR1 is ENHRY, CDR2 SYGVKD. The CDR3 loop is CAISDSGGTDTQYF. The CDR3, as DNA: TGTGCCATCAGTGATTCGGGGGGAACAGATACGCAGTATTTT.

This clonotype was counted only a few times. The chain employs TRBV30 and TRBJ2-5; no clear D gene. Trimming took off 2 bases at V and 2 bases at J, with 3 bases between the two ends. Germline CDR1 is GTSNPN and CDR2 is SVGIG (reference sequence). CDR3 size: 11 residues. CDR3: CAWSIQETQYF. In nucleotides, the CDR3 is TGTGCCTGGAGTATTCAAGAGACCCAGTACTTC.

This clonotype was seen a few times. The chain employs TRBV27 and TRBJ2-7; TRBD1 matches at 7 bases. Germline V lookup: CDR1 MNHEY, CDR2 SMNVEV (reference sequence). V shed 2 bases and J 6 bases; nucleotides not matched to a gene: 7. The CDR3 extends over 14 amino acids. This chain's CDR3 is CASSLLTGSGEQYV. CDR3 sequence (DNA): TGTGCCAGCAGTTTACTGACAGGGAGCGGCGAGCAGTACGTC.

The chain recombines TRBV28 with TRBJ2-1; weak D call: TRBD1 (5 bases). Trimming cost V 3 bases and J 11 bases, with 14 bases left between them. The germline CDR1 and CDR2 sequences are MDHEN and SYDVKM. The CDR3 loop spans 13 amino acids. CDR3 nucleotide sequence: TGTGCCAGCAGTTTTGAAGGGGCTAGACAGCAGTTCTTC. Protein: CASSFEGARQQFF.